This T cell receptor beta chain was identified in a study of blood T cell repertoires in COVID-19 (dated by TCRdb to the early 2020s). For context, the study as a whole: The collaborator samples originated in the United States, Italy and Spain and spanned the acute and convalescent phases of COVID-19. The material from the prospective study consisted of cDNA or gDNA derived from T cells, B-cell-depleted T cells, or PBMCs. Subjects who had been exposed to COVID-19, were actively infected with it, or had recovered from it provided the deeply sampled blood TCRbeta repertoires that made up the dataset. The repertoires were released in a freely available public database meant as a resource for research on the immune response to SARS-CoV-2. The samples were drawn from the first 160 participants of the ongoing ImmuneRACE study and from about 1,200 subjects provided by 6 global collaborators. Nearly every sample came with metadata listing a de-identified subject ID, COVID-19 status, age in years and sex. Where HLA class I and class II types were available, the types were taken from metadata supplied by the sample provider, not from assay-based typing.

The collaborating institutions used their own protocols to collect whole blood in K2EDTA tubes. For TCRbeta analysis, collaborator samples were shipped as frozen whole blood, as isolated PBMCs, or as DNA extracted from either sample type. Note on this clone: Its antigen specificity is not known. There are no base qualities to consult, and no much larger clone falls within one base.

The immunoSEQ Assay, a bias-controlled multiplex PCR, was used to amplify TCRbeta CDR3 regions from genomic DNA. On the study's bioinformatics: The number of nucleated cells in each sample was estimated from the amplification of reference gene primers within the assay. To quantify the absolute abundance of each unique TCRbeta CDR3 rearrangement, sequence reads were collapsed and filtered. Productive Simpson clonality was computed per sample as the square root of Simpson's diversity index over productive rearrangements. TCRdb re-hosts the immuneACCESS table, in-frame sequences only. Its copies lack some clones; in the studies checked, an unresolved V gene accounts for under half of them, and the cause for the rest is not known. That table supplies the V and J calls and clone size; D and trimming were determined from the DNA. Present in this sample are about 160,000 clones, approximately 84% of which were seen just once. The top ten clones comprise roughly 14% of the sample.

Study-wide findings and limitations: The quantity of clinical and demographic metadata differed by source and by participant and was supplied without curation.

This TCR derives from a woman aged 80 or older with acute or convalescent COVID-19. Sequenced input: peripheral blood.

In nucleotides, the sequence is TGTGCCAGCGCGAACTACGAGCAGTACTTC. The resulting protein is CASANYEQYF. The chain joins TRBV6-5 to TRBJ2-7; the D gene assignment is ambiguous. V was cut back by 8 bases and J by 3 bases, leaving a gap of 5 bases between them. From the cysteine up to the phenylalanine, the CDR3 has a length of 10 residues. Only the CDR3 part of the read is kept: 30 bases, read in frame from the first base. The germline V gene provides CDR1 MNHEY and CDR2 SVGAGI.